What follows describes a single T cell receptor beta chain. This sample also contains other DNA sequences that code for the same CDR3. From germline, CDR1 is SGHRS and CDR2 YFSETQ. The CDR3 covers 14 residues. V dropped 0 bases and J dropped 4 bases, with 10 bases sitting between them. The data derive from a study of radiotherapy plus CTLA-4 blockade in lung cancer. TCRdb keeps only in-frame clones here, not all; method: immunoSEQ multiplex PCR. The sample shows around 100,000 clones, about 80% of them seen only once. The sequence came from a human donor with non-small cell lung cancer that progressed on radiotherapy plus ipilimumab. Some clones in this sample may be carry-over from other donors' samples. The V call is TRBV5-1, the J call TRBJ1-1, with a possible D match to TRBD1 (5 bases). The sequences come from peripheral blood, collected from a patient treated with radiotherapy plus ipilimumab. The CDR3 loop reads CASSLGGLGTEAFF. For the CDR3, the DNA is TGCGCCAGCAGCTTGGGGGGGTTAGGCACTGAAGCTTTCTTT.